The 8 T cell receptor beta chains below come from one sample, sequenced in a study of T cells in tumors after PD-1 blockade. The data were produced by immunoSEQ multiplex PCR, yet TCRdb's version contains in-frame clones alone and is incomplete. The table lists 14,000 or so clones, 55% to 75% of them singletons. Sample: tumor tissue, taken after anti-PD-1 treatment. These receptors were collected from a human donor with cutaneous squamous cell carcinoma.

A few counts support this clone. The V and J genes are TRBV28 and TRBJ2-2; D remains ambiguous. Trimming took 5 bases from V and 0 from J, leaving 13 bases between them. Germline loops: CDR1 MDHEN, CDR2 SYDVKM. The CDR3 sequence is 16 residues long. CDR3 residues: CASSPGKPTNTGELFF. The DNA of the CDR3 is TGTGCCAGCAGTCCGGGCAAGCCCACGAACACCGGGGAGCTGTTTTTT.

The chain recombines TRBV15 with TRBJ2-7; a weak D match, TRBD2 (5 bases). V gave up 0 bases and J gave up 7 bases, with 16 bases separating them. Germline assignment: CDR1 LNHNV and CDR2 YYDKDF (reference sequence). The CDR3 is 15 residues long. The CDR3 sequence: CATSRDRRRSGEQYF. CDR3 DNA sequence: TGTGCCACCAGCAGAGATCGACGGCGGTCGGGGGAGCAGTACTTC.

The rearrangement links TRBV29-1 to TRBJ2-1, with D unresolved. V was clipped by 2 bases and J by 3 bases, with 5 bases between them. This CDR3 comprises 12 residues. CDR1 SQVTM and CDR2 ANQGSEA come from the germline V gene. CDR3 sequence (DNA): TGCAGCGTTGAACACATCTACAATGAGCAGTTCTTC. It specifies CSVEHIYNEQFF.

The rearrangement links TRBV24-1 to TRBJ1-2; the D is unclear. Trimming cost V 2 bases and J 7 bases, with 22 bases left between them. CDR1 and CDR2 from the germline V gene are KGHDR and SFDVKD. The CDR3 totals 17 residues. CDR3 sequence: CATSDSGYQLTPSGYTF. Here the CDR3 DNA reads TGTGCCACCAGTGATTCAGGATACCAACTTACCCCTAGTGGCTACACCTTC.

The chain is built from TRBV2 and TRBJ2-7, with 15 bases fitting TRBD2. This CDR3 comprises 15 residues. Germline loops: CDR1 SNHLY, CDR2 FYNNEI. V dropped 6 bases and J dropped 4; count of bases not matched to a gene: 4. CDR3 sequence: CASRGLAGGIYEQYF. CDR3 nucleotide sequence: TGTGCCAGCAGGGGACTAGCGGGGGGTATATACGAGCAGTACTTC.

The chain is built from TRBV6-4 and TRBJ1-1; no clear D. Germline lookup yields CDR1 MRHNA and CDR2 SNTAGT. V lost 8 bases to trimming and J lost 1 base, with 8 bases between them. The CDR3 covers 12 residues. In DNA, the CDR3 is TGTGCCAGCTCACCAGGGAACACTGAAGCTTTCTTT. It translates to CASSPGNTEAFF.

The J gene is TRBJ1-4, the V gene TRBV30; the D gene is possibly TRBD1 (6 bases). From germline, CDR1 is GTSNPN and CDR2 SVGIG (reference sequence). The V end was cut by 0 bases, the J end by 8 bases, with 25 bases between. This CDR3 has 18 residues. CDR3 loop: CAWSVYSGEIRLEEKLFF. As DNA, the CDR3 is TGTGCCTGGAGTGTATATTCAGGGGAAATACGACTAGAGGAAAAACTGTTTTTT.

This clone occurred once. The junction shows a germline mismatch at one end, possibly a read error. DNA of the CDR3: TGCAGCGTGGAAGGACTAGCAGGGTACGAGCAGTACTTC. Its protein is CSVEGLAGYEQYF. V gene TRBV29-1 combines with J gene TRBJ2-7; 8 bases fit TRBD2. Germline-derived CDR1 and CDR2 are SQVTM and ANQGSEA. The CDR3 has 13 amino acids.